This T cell receptor (beta chain) appears in the sequencing data of a study of blood T cells in healthy people across ages. This CDR3 region has 17 residues. CDR1 is SEHNR, CDR2 FQNEAQ, per germline (reference sequence). The V segment lost 4 bases and the J segment 2 bases; nucleotides outside the gene matches: 10. A second PCR, run for roughly 7 to 12 cycles, used a sample-barcoded 5' primer plus a J-beta primer mix. From the 5' RACE reads, TCRdb called clonotypes with MiXCR, one entry per CDR3 protein. Altogether 1 million or so distinct CDR3 sequences are present, almost 25% being singletons, with the ten largest covering around 0.75%. These data were likewise used in another study, on T cells of mothers and their children.

The sample was blood. V and J are TRBV7-9 and TRBJ2-3, with 9 bases aligning to TRBD2. This sequence was found in a girl aged 2 to 9 in good health. The CDR3 here is CASSSPRASGDTDTQYF. The CDR3 DNA is TGTGCCAGCAGCTCCCCTCGAGCTAGCGGGGACACAGATACGCAGTATTTT.